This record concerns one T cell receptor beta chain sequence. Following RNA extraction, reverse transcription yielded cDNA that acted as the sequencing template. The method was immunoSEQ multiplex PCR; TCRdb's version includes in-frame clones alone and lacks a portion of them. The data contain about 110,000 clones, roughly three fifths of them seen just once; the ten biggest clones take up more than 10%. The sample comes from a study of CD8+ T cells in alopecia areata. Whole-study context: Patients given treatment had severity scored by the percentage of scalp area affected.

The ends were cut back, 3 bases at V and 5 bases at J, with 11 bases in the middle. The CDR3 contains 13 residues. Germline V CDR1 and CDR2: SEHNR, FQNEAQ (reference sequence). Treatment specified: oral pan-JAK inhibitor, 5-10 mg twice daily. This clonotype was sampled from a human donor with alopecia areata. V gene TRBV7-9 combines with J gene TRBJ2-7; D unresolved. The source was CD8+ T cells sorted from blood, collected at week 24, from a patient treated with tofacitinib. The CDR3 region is CASSLAYRHEQYF. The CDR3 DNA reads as TGTGCCAGCAGCTTGGCCTATAGGCACGAGCAGTACTTC. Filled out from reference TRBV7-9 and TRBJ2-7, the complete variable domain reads DTGVSQNPRHKITKRGQNVTFRCDPISEHNRLYWYRQTLGQGPEFLTYFQNEAQLEKSRLLSDRFSAERPKGSFSTLEIQRTEQGDSAMYLCASSLAYRHEQYFGPGTRLTVT.